This T cell receptor (beta chain) comes out of a study of OX40 agonist ivuxolimab in advanced cancers. Context from the whole study: Ivuxolimab, which targeted the costimulatory receptor OX40 (CD134), was an agonistic, fully human IgG2 monoclonal antibody. The paper reports the monotherapy dose-escalation portion (N of about 54 patients) of the phase I ivuxolimab trial. Partial responses occurred in three dose-escalation patients: two with cutaneous melanoma and one with hepatocellular carcinoma. Peripheral TCRbeta sequencing was intended to test whether TCR sequence diversity was altered and clonal T-cell expansion was caused by ivuxolimab. Of the approximately 50 dose-escalation patients, hepatocellular carcinoma was present in around 20, melanoma in approximately 15, renal cell carcinoma in 9 and head and neck cancer in 9. Intravenous ivuxolimab was administered to patients every 2 weeks at six dose levels: 0.01, 0.1, 0.3, 1.5, 3 and 10 mg/kg. A male proportion of around 80% and a mean age of roughly 55 years, ranging from about 23 to 90, were recorded for the dose-escalation cohort. Patients were allowed to have had prior anti-PD-1, anti-PD-L1 or anti-CTLA-4 therapy, and 30% to 40% of the dose-escalation patients had been treated with checkpoint inhibitors. General study outcomes and caveats: Low levels of normalized T-cell clonal expansion were also seen in some patients who did not respond. The antigen specificity of the clonally expanded peripheral T cells was not determined. After ivuxolimab, CD8+ T cells had more expanded clones than CD4+ T cells on average. At doses from 0.1 to 3.0 mg/kg, clonal expansion was seen in both CD4+ and CD8+ blood T cells between baseline and week 6. In partial responders in the 0.1-3.0 mg/kg groups, normalized peripheral clonal expansion was found to be among the lowest, especially among CD8+ T cells.

For sequencing of the TCRbeta CDR3 region, genomic DNA was extracted from the sorted cells. The immunoSEQ Assay was used to sequence the TCRbeta CDR3 regions. The table was pulled from immuneACCESS by TCRdb, which kept in-frame rearrangements only. Such tables lose some clones; where checked, under half of the loss comes from unresolved V genes, and the rest has no known cause. In all, the sample holds under 20,000 clones, and 55% to 80% of those were seen once. 24% of the sample is taken by the ten largest. From its cysteine to its phenylalanine, the CDR3 spans 14 amino acids. The read is trimmed to its CDR3 DNA, 42 bases read in frame from base 1. The germline V and J ends show losses of 5 bases and 3 bases respectively, and no gene match explains 6 bases of the junction. Via the germline V gene, CDR1 is SGHAT and CDR2 FQNNGV. The trial excluded patients who had a history of autoimmune disease or who were on systemic immunosuppression. Peripheral blood for TCR sequencing was collected from all dose cohorts at baseline, on cycle 4 day 1, and on cycle 7 day 1. Samples were obtained from an open-label, multicenter, first-in-human phase I dose-escalation trial of ivuxolimab. The trial enrolled adults with locally advanced or metastatic head and neck squamous cell, hepatocellular, melanoma or renal cell carcinoma. CD4+ and CD8+ T cells were sorted separately from peripheral blood before TCR sequencing.

About this clone: This receptor's antigen is unknown. It has no much larger one-base neighbor in the sample; base qualities were not kept.

The TCR originated in an adult with an advanced solid tumor such as melanoma, head and neck, liver or kidney cancer. Here the sequenced sample was CD4+ or CD8+ T cells sorted from blood, taken in a trial of the OX40 agonist ivuxolimab. The chain employs TRBV11-2 and TRBJ2-7; 8 of the junction bases match TRBD2. CDR3 sequence: CASSPPGGSYEQYF. Here is the DNA: TGTGCCAGCAGCCCCCCGGGAGGGAGCTACGAGCAGTACTTC.